What follows are 28 T cell receptor beta chains derived from one specimen sequenced in a study of blood T cell repertoires in COVID-19. Sequencing was performed with immunoSEQ multiplex PCR; in TCRdb, only in-frame clones are kept and a portion is missing. The sample gives some 89,000 clones, approximately 89% of which show up once; approximately 2.4% is in the top ten. Sequencing was carried out using peripheral blood. Every receptor here comes from a man aged 50 or older with acute or convalescent COVID-19.

This chain connects TRBV11-2 to TRBJ1-2, with a weak D call TRBD1 (6 bases). Trimming left V 5 bases short and J 3 bases short, with 10 bases between. The CDR3 covers 13 residues. CDR1 SGHAT and CDR2 FQNNGV come from the germline V gene. The CDR3 DNA reads TGTGCCAGCAGCCCAGGGGTTCACTATGGCTACACCTTC. It encodes CASSPGVHYGYTF.

This sequence joins TRBV6-5 and TRBJ2-6; D may be TRBD1 (5 bases). The CDR3 has 15 amino acids. Germline V gives CDR1 MNHEY, CDR2 SVGAGI. Trimming left V 8 bases short and J 1 base short, with 12 bases between. CDR3 amino acids: CASSRGASGANVLTF. In nucleotides, the CDR3 is TGTGCCAGCTCTCGTGGGGCTTCTGGGGCCAACGTCCTGACTTTC.

This chain joins TRBV2 and TRBJ1-2; 8 bases align to TRBD1. Germline assignment: CDR1 SNHLY and CDR2 FYNNEI. Unmatched junction bases numbered 2, after V lost 3 bases and J lost 5 bases. The CDR3 has 13 amino acids. CDR3 DNA: TGTGCCAGCAGTGAGGACAGGGATTATGGCTACACCTTC. This gives the protein CASSEDRDYGYTF.

The J gene is TRBJ2-2, the V gene TRBV11-3, with 9 bases identical to TRBD2. J gave up 5 bases and V 3 bases, and 10 bases lay outside the gene matches. The germline CDR1 and CDR2 sequences are SGHNT and YENEEA. The CDR3 extends over 17 amino acids. The CDR3 nucleotides are TGTGCCAGCAGCTTTGGAAGGAGCGGGGGGTTAACCGGGGAGCTGTTTTTT. Translating it yields CASSFGRSGGLTGELFF.

The chain carries TRBV7-2 and TRBJ2-5; 7 bases agree with TRBD2. This CDR3 has 15 amino acids. J lost 2 bases, V lost 2 bases, and 5 bases had no gene match. Germline values: CDR1 SGHTA, CDR2 FQGNSA. CDR3 amino acids: CASSLILASQETQYF. CDR3 sequence (DNA): TGTGCCAGCAGCTTAATACTAGCGTCTCAAGAGACCCAGTACTTC. The entire variable domain, with the rest obtained from reference TRBV7-2 and TRBJ2-5, is as follows: GAGVSQSPSNKVTEKGKDVELRCDPISGHTALYWYRQSLGQGLEFLIYFQGNSAPDKSGLPSDRFSAERTGGSVSTLTIQRTQQEDSAVYLCASSLILASQETQYFGPGTRLLVL.

The V and J genes are TRBV6-6 and TRBJ1-2; D is ambiguous. The ends were cut back, 0 bases at V and 4 bases at J, with 12 bases in the middle. This CDR3 region has 15 residues. Germline CDR1 is MNHNY and CDR2 is SVGAGI (reference sequence). The CDR3 spells CASSYSGSAIYGYTF. For the CDR3, the DNA is TGTGCCAGCAGTTACTCAGGGAGCGCGATCTATGGCTACACCTTC.

The chain carries TRBV19 and TRBJ1-1, with D possibly being TRBD1 (6 bases). Looked up from germline, CDR1 is LNHDA and CDR2 is SQIVND (reference sequence). This CDR3 comprises 13 residues. V lost 1 base, J lost 4 bases, and 7 bases lay in between. CDR3 nucleotides: TGTGCCAGTAGTATAGGCAGGGGCACTGAAGCTTTCTTT. Protein product: CASSIGRGTEAFF.

The V gene is TRBV12-3 or TRBV12-4, the J gene TRBJ2-5; a possible D gene is TRBD1 (6 bases). V gave up 5 bases and J gave up 4 bases, with 11 bases separating them. The CDR3 length is 13 residues. Written as DNA, the CDR3 is TGTGCCAGCAGTGTTGACAGGTTAGAGACCCAGTACTTC. Protein product: CASSVDRLETQYF.

This clone was picked up one time. This rearrangement joins TRBV27 to TRBJ1-1; no definite D call. The CDR3 consists of 14 residues. Germline lookup yields CDR1 MNHEY and CDR2 SMNVEV (reference sequence). The V gene lost 0 bases and the J gene lost 3 bases, with 8 bases spanning the gap. The CDR3 protein is CASSLSKRDTEAFF. The DNA for the CDR3 is TGTGCCAGCAGTTTATCGAAACGGGACACTGAAGCTTTCTTT.

The chain employs TRBV7-2 and TRBJ2-4, with D perhaps matching TRBD2 (5 bases). The ends were cut back, 1 base at V and 7 bases at J, with 17 bases in the middle. The CDR3 runs to 16 residues. Germline V gene sequence: CDR1 SGHTA, CDR2 FQGNSA. CDR3 DNA sequence: TGTGCCAGCAGCTTAGATAGCACTAGAGGTTTGAACATTCAGTACTTC. Encoded protein: CASSLDSTRGLNIQYF.

The chain employs TRBV7-6 and TRBJ1-5; TRBD1 might be the D (6 bases). The V gene lost 3 bases and the J gene lost 3 bases, with 9 bases spanning the gap. There are 14 residues in the CDR3. Germline assignment: CDR1 SGHVS and CDR2 FNYEAQ. As DNA, the CDR3 is TGTGCCAGCAGCTTGGACAGCTACAATCAGCCCCAGCATTTT. This translates into CASSLDSYNQPQHF.

This clone showed up just a few times. The chain is built from TRBV11-3 and TRBJ1-1; D gene ambiguous. V lost 2 bases and J lost 2, with 9 bases in between. This CDR3 is built from 14 residues. Per germline, CDR1 SGHNT and CDR2 YENEEA. CDR3 region: CASSLPGSNTEAFF. The DNA of the CDR3 is TGTGCCAGCAGCTTACCGGGGTCAAACACTGAAGCTTTCTTT.

The chain couples TRBV5-1 to TRBJ1-4; 7 nucleotides line up with TRBD1. CDR3 length: 16 amino acids. V trimming: 0 bases; J trimming: 8 bases; junction bases outside the gene matches: 10. The V gene's germline CDR1 is SGHRS and CDR2 YFSETQ. The CDR3 loop is CASSLGSTGVREKLFF. The CDR3 DNA sequence: TGCGCCAGCAGCTTGGGGTCCACAGGGGTGAGAGAAAAACTGTTTTTT.

This chain links TRBV19 with TRBJ2-5; 13 nucleotides agree with TRBD2. V trimming: 3 bases; J trimming: 3 bases; junction bases outside the gene matches: 4. This CDR3 spans 16 amino acids. Germline V CDR1 and CDR2: LNHDA, SQIVND (reference sequence). CDR3 protein: CASSIWTSGGKETQYF. The DNA for the CDR3 is TGTGCCAGTAGTATCTGGACTAGCGGGGGAAAAGAGACCCAGTACTTC.

The V call is TRBV19, the J call TRBJ2-1; 11 nucleotides line up with TRBD1. CDR1 is LNHDA and CDR2 is SQIVND in the germline V gene (reference sequence). The junction had 2 bases not matched to a gene; V was cut back by 3 bases and J by 4 bases. CDR3 length equals 15 residues. The CDR3 nucleotides read TGTGCCAGTAGTATGGGACAGGGGGGGTACAATGAGCAGTTCTTC. Its protein is CASSMGQGGYNEQFF.

The chain employs TRBV27 and TRBJ1-5; D possibly corresponds to TRBD1 (5 bases). The CDR3 totals 14 residues. The germline V and J ends were trimmed by 8 bases and 0 bases, with 11 bases remaining between them. Germline V CDR1 and CDR2: MNHEY, SMNVEV (reference sequence). As DNA, the CDR3 is TGTGCCAGCCGAAGGGGTTATAGCAATCAGCCCCAGCATTTT. This encodes CASRRGYSNQPQHF.

The chain carries TRBV7-3 and TRBJ1-1; 7 bases are shared with TRBD1. The CDR3 contains 14 residues. Germline trimming cut 3 bases from V and 2 bases from J; bases unmatched to any gene: 3. Germline loops: CDR1 SGHTA, CDR2 FQGTGA. CDR3: CASSFQGGNTEAFF. The CDR3 DNA reads as TGTGCCAGCAGCTTCCAGGGGGGAAACACTGAAGCTTTCTTT.

The V gene is TRBV3-1 (or the pseudogene TRBV3-2), the J gene TRBJ2-7, with D uncertain. Looked up from germline, CDR1 is LGHDT and CDR2 is YNNKEL (reference sequence). The CDR3 covers 12 residues. CDR3 DNA: TGTGCCAGCAGCCAAGACCCCGCCGAGCAATACGTC. Encoded protein: CASSQDPAEQYV.

The chain carries TRBV2 and TRBJ2-3, with 13 positions matching TRBD2. Germline V gives CDR1 SNHLY, CDR2 FYNNEI. V dropped 5 bases and J dropped 2; count of bases not matched to a gene: 7. The CDR3 is 17 amino acids. CDR3 in DNA: TGTGCCAGCAGTCGCTGGACTAGCGGGAGTGTCACAGATACGCAGTATTTT. This sequence encodes CASSRWTSGSVTDTQYF.

V usage is TRBV5-3 and J usage is TRBJ1-2; weak D call: TRBD1 (5 bases). TRBV5-3 is an open reading frame whose function is uncertain. The CDR3 consists of 14 residues. Trimming took 4 bases from V and 2 from J, leaving 12 bases between them. CDR3 bases: TGTGCCAGAAGCGAGGACAACGTCAACTATGGCTACACCTTC. It codes for CARSEDNVNYGYTF.

This clone appeared a single time. The chain couples TRBV7-9 to TRBJ2-7; perhaps TRBD2 as D (5 bases). The CDR3 is 15 residues long. CDR1 SEHNR and CDR2 FQNEAQ come from the germline V gene (reference sequence). The V gene lost 2 bases and the J gene lost 2 bases, with 13 bases spanning the gap. The CDR3 loop reads CASSLKALAAYEQYF. CDR3 nucleotides: TGTGCCAGCAGCTTAAAGGCTCTAGCCGCCTACGAGCAGTACTTC. Full variable domain (outside the CDR3, taken from reference TRBV7-9 and TRBJ2-7): DTGVSQNPRHKITKRGQNVTFRCDPISEHNRLYWYRQTLGQGPEFLTYFQNEAQLEKSRLLSDRFSAERPKGSFSTLEIQRTEQGDSAMYLCASSLKALAAYEQYFGPGTRLTVT.

The V gene is TRBV28, the J gene TRBJ1-1; weak D call: TRBD1 (5 bases). CDR1 is MDHEN and CDR2 is SYDVKM in the germline V gene. This CDR3 has 14 residues. V was pared by 2 bases and J by 5 bases, with 12 bases between. This CDR3 is CASSLRREGTEAFF. CDR3 sequence (DNA): TGTGCCAGCAGTTTACGCAGGGAAGGGACTGAAGCTTTCTTT.

This clone appeared once. The chain employs TRBV12-3 or TRBV12-4 and TRBJ1-5, with unresolved D. CDR3 size: 11 residues. V shed 6 bases and J shed 9 bases, with 9 bases lying between them. The CDR3 DNA follows: TGTGCCAGCAGCCCGGGAGGGCCCCAGCATTTT. This translates into CASSPGGPQHF.

The rearrangement links TRBV11-2 to TRBJ2-1, with 8 bases identical to TRBD1. J gave up 10 bases and V 3 bases, and 8 bases lay outside the gene matches. Per the germline V gene, CDR1 is SGHAT and CDR2 is FQNNGV. The CDR3 runs to 14 residues. CDR3 amino acids: CASSFPGGTTEQFF. The CDR3 DNA is TGTGCCAGCAGCTTCCCAGGGGGCACAACCGAGCAGTTCTTC.

The chain carries TRBV19 and TRBJ1-5, with a tentative D call TRBD1 (5 bases). Deletions cut 7 bases from V and 7 bases from J, with 14 bases between. The length of the CDR3 is 13 residues. Per germline, CDR1 LNHDA and CDR2 SQIVND (reference sequence). Here the CDR3 reads CASTNSGPQPQHF. The DNA of the CDR3 is TGTGCCAGTACCAATTCAGGGCCACAGCCCCAGCATTTT.

This clone was detected only a few times. This rearrangement joins TRBV28 to TRBJ2-5; D perhaps matches TRBD1 (5 bases). The ends were cut back, 2 bases at V and 0 bases at J, with 16 bases in the middle. Germline CDR1 and CDR2: MDHEN and SYDVKM. This CDR3 has 17 residues. The CDR3 nucleotides are TGTGCCAGCAGTTTAAGGGGCGGAGTCTTGTACCAAGAGACCCAGTACTTC. Translated: CASSLRGGVLYQETQYF.

The gene calls are TRBV5-5 and TRBJ1-1, with D possibly TRBD1 on 5 matching bases. The V end lost 3 bases, the J end lost 6 bases, and 18 bases lay between the germline ends. The V gene's germline CDR1 is SGHKS and CDR2 YYEKEE (reference sequence). The CDR3 is 15 amino acids. CDR3 nucleotide sequence: TGTGCCAGCAGCTCCCTACAGGTTGGAATTTCTGAAGCTTTCTTT. Its translation is CASSSLQVGISEAFF.

The genes are TRBV5-4 and TRBJ1-6; D is unresolved. Per germline, CDR1 SGHNT and CDR2 YYREEE (reference sequence). The CDR3 loop spans 14 amino acids. The V gene lost 0 bases and the J gene lost 16 bases, with 17 bases spanning the gap. The CDR3 sequence: CASSLAGAPEALHF. The CDR3 DNA reads TGTGCCAGCAGCTTGGCCGGAGCCCCTGAAGCTCTCCACTTT.